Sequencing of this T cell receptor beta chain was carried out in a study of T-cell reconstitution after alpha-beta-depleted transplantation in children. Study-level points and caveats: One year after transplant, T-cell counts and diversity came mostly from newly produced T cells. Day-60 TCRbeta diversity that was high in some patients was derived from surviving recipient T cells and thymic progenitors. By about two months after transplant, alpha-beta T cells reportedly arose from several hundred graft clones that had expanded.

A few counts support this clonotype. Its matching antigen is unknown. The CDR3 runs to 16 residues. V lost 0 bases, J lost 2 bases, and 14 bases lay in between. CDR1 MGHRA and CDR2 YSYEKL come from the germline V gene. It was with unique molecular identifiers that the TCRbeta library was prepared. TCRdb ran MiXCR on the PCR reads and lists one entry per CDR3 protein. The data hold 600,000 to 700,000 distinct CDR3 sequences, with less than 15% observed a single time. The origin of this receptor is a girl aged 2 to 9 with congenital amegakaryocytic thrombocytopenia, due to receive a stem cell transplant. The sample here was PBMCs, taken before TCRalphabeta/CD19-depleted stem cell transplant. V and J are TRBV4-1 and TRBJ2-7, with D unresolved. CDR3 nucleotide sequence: TGCGCCAGCAGCCAAGATAACATCCAAACGGCCTACGAGCAGTACTTC. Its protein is CASSQDNIQTAYEQYF.